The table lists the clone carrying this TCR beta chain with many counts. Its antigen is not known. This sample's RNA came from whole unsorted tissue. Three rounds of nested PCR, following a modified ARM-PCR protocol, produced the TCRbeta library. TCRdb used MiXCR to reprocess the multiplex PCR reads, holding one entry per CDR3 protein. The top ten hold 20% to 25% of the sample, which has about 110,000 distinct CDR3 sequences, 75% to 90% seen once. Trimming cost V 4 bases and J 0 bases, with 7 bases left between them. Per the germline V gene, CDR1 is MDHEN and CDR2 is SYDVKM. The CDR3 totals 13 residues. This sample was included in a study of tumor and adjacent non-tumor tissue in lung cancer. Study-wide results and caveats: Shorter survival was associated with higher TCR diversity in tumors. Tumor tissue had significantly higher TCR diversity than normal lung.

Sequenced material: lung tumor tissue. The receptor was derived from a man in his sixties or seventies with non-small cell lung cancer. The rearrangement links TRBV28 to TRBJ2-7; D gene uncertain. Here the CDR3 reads CASSSVSSYEQYF. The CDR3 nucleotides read TGTGCCAGCAGTTCGGTCTCCTCCTACGAGCAGTACTTC.